These 18 T cell receptor beta chains originate from one sample sequenced in a study of T cell changes during pregnancy in multiple sclerosis. Here immunoSEQ multiplex PCR was the method, and the copy in TCRdb shows in-frame clones only, minus some. This table holds over 50,000 clones, about 86% found once. The sequenced sample was peripheral blood from another person, used as feeder cells. The receptor source for this set is a human donor whose cells served as feeder cells for cultures in a pregnancy study.

This chain uses TRBV18 with TRBJ2-5, with D unclear. Germline values: CDR1 KGHSH, CDR2 LQKENI. V was trimmed by 6 bases and J by 5 bases, leaving 13 bases between them. This CDR3 has 13 amino acids. The CDR3 loop is CASSLDWLETQYF. The CDR3 DNA reads as TGTGCCAGCTCTCTGGATTGGTTGGAGACCCAGTACTTC.

The V and J genes are TRBV5-6 and TRBJ2-7; 10 bases agree with TRBD2. Germline trimming cut 0 bases from V and 4 bases from J; bases unmatched to any gene: 4. CDR3 size: 15 residues. The germline V gene encodes CDR1 SGHDT and CDR2 YYEEEE. The chain's CDR3 is CASSLAVAGGYEQYF. CDR3 sequence (DNA): TGTGCCAGCAGCTTGGCAGTAGCGGGAGGTTACGAGCAGTACTTC.

The chain combines TRBV7-9 with TRBJ1-1; D may be TRBD1 (6 bases). The CDR3 has 13 amino acids. Germline V lookup: CDR1 SEHNR, CDR2 FQNEAQ (reference sequence). Trimming shortened V by 5 bases and J by 6 bases, and 13 bases separated the two germline ends. CDR3 amino acids: CASSLGGTPEAFF. The CDR3 bases are TGTGCCAGCAGCCTAGGGGGGACCCCTGAAGCTTTCTTT.

This rearrangement joins TRBV27 to TRBJ1-5; D is possibly TRBD1 (6 bases). With 5 bases removed from V and 2 bases from J, the gap between germline ends came to 10 bases. Germline V gives CDR1 MNHEY, CDR2 SMNVEV (reference sequence). The CDR3 is made up of 14 amino acids. The chain's CDR3 is CASSLRQGNQPQHF. As DNA, the CDR3 is TGTGCCAGCAGTCTCCGACAGGGCAATCAGCCCCAGCATTTT.

The chain recombines TRBV11-3 with TRBJ2-6; TRBD1 agrees at 7 bases. The CDR3 extends over 19 amino acids. J gave up 2 bases and V 0 bases, and 10 bases lay outside the gene matches. Germline CDR1 is SGHNT and CDR2 is YENEEA. The CDR3 here is CASSLEATGAAPGANVLTF. Written as DNA, the CDR3 is TGTGCCAGCAGCTTAGAAGCCACAGGGGCTGCCCCTGGGGCCAACGTCCTGACTTTC. Variable domain in full (rest from reference TRBV11-3 and TRBJ2-6): EAGVVQSPRYKIIEKKQPVAFWCNPISGHNTLYWYLQNLGQGPELLIRYENEEAVDDSQLPKDRFSAERLKGVDSTLKIQPAELGDSAVYLCASSLEATGAAPGANVLTFGAGSRLTVL.

The CDR3 DNA follows: TGTGCCTGTAGCGGGAGTAGGGGTAATGAGCAGTTCTTC. It translates to CACSGSRGNEQFF. This chain connects TRBV30 to TRBJ2-1, with 9 bases that match TRBD2. The CDR3 is 13 amino acids. Germline trimming cut 6 bases from V and 7 bases from J; bases unmatched to any gene: 7. CDR1 and CDR2 from the germline V gene are GTSNPN and SVGIG (reference sequence).

The chain has TRBV6-6 and TRBJ1-1; D remains ambiguous. Deletions cut 2 bases from V and 7 bases from J, with 5 bases between. The germline V gene has CDR1 MNHNY and CDR2 SVGAGI (reference sequence). The length of the CDR3 is 11 residues. CDR3 amino acids: CASSYGVEAFF. In DNA form, the CDR3 reads TGTGCCAGCAGTTACGGCGTTGAAGCTTTCTTT.

The chain joins TRBV27 to TRBJ2-1; TRBD2 aligns across 7 bases. Per the germline V gene, CDR1 is MNHEY and CDR2 is SMNVEV (reference sequence). The V segment lost 1 base and the J segment 4 bases; nucleotides outside the gene matches: 1. This CDR3 is 14 amino acids long. CDR3 DNA: TGTGCCAGCAGTTTATACGGGAGGTACAATGAGCAGTTCTTC. Translating gives CASSLYGRYNEQFF.

The rearrangement uses TRBV18 and TRBJ1-1, with 8 nucleotides matching TRBD1. With 4 bases clipped from V and 3 bases from J, the junction kept 4 bases outside the gene matches. The length of the CDR3 is 14 residues. Germline CDR1 and CDR2: KGHSH and LQKENI. The chain's CDR3 is CASSLQTGDTEAFF. CDR3 DNA: TGTGCCAGCTCACTCCAGACAGGGGACACTGAAGCTTTCTTT.

V usage is TRBV6-1 and J usage is TRBJ2-1; TRBD2 matches 7 bases. This CDR3 has 13 amino acids. The J segment lost 5 bases and the V segment lost 6 bases, leaving 4 bases of the junction unmatched. Germline CDR1 reads MNHNS; CDR2 reads SASEGT. This CDR3 is CASRGLPNNEQFF. The CDR3 DNA reads as TGTGCCAGCAGGGGACTACCGAACAATGAGCAGTTCTTC.

The genes are TRBV7-9 and TRBJ1-1, with 8 nucleotides matching TRBD1. Germline V gene data show CDR1 as SEHNR and CDR2 as FQNEAQ (reference sequence). The CDR3 covers 13 residues. V gave up 3 bases and J gave up 5 bases; unmatched junction bases: 2. The CDR3 DNA follows: TGTGCCAGCAGCTTGACAGGGGAAACTGAAGCTTTCTTT. Its translation is CASSLTGETEAFF.

The chain combines TRBV27 with TRBJ1-1; TRBD1 agrees at 9 bases. Germline CDR1 is MNHEY and CDR2 is SMNVEV (reference sequence). The CDR3 totals 13 residues. J lost 8 bases, V lost 4 bases, and 5 bases had no gene match. CDR3 in DNA: TGTGCCAGCAGTTGGGACAGGGCGTCAGAAGCTTTCTTT. Its protein product is CASSWDRASEAFF.

The V call is TRBV29-1, the J call TRBJ2-1; 10 bases agree with TRBD2. Trimming at V came to 4 bases and at J to 8 bases, leaving 5 bases not matched to a gene. The CDR3 extends over 13 amino acids. The germline CDR1 and CDR2 sequences are SQVTM and ANQGSEA. CDR3 sequence reads: CSVVAGGVYEQFF. The CDR3 DNA reads as TGCAGCGTTGTAGCGGGAGGAGTTTATGAGCAGTTCTTC.

V and J are TRBV29-1 and TRBJ2-1; D remains ambiguous. This CDR3 is 14 amino acids long. Trimming removed 0 bases from V and 4 bases from J, with 10 bases in between. Per the germline V gene, CDR1 is SQVTM and CDR2 is ANQGSEA. The chain's CDR3 is CSVEDPRRYNEQFF. For the CDR3, the DNA is TGCAGCGTTGAAGATCCCCGAAGATACAATGAGCAGTTCTTC.

The chain employs TRBV7-8 and TRBJ1-6; possibly TRBD1 for D (5 bases). CDR1 SGHVS and CDR2 FQNEAQ come from the germline V gene. This CDR3 spans 16 amino acids. Trimming removed 2 bases at V and 6 bases at J, with 14 bases between. The CDR3 DNA reads as TGTGCCAGCAGCTTACAAACCGGGACGGCTAATTCACCCCTCCACTTT. This sequence encodes CASSLQTGTANSPLHF.

The chain recombines TRBV7-7 with TRBJ2-2; D is ambiguous. V was cut by 1 base and J by 1 base, with 4 bases left in between. The germline V gene has CDR1 SSHAT and CDR2 FNYEAQ (reference sequence). The CDR3 is 14 residues long. CDR3 region: CASSLERNTGELFF. The CDR3, as DNA: TGTGCCAGCAGCTTAGAGCGGAACACCGGGGAGCTGTTTTTT.

This chain connects TRBV10-3 to TRBJ2-1, with D perhaps matching TRBD1 (8 bases). Germline CDR1 ENHRY, CDR2 SYGVKD. V shed 6 bases and J shed 9 bases, with 15 bases lying between them. This CDR3 has 13 residues. The CDR3 here is CAIRTTGEGEQFF. The CDR3 DNA follows: TGTGCCATCAGGACGACAGGGGAGGGTGAGCAGTTCTTC.

The chain links TRBV27 to TRBJ2-4; 8 positions match TRBD1. The CDR3 extends over 13 amino acids. In germline, CDR1 is MNHEY, CDR2 SMNVEV (reference sequence). V trimming: 8 bases; J trimming: 6 bases; junction bases outside the gene matches: 6. In DNA, the CDR3 is TGTGCCAGCCTTGCACAGGGGGGAAACATTCAGTACTTC. It yields the protein CASLAQGGNIQYF.